What follows are 28 T cell receptor beta chains derived from one specimen sequenced in a study of T cell responses to AZD1222 COVID-19 vaccine. Generated by immunoSEQ multiplex PCR, the TCRdb table keeps only in-frame clones and is missing some. In the table there are about 120,000 clones, about 87% of which are singletons. Source: peripheral blood, taken on day 0 of AZD1222 vaccination. The source is an adult in good health.

The genes are TRBV2 and TRBJ1-1; TRBD1 might be the D (6 bases). V dropped 6 bases and J dropped 2 bases, with 16 bases sitting between them. From germline, CDR1 is SNHLY and CDR2 FYNNEI. The CDR3 has 15 amino acids. This chain's CDR3 is CASSAQGSSNTEAFF. CDR3 in DNA: TGTGCCAGCAGCGCACAGGGTTCCTCCAACACTGAAGCTTTCTTT.

This clone has a handful of counts. V gene TRBV19 combines with J gene TRBJ2-7, with a weak D call TRBD1 (6 bases). V lost 1 base to trimming and J lost 2 bases, with 12 bases between them. CDR3 size: 15 residues. From germline, CDR1 is LNHDA and CDR2 SQIVND (reference sequence). Written as DNA, the CDR3 is TGTGCCAGTAGTATAGGTCAGGGGACCCCCTACGAGCAGTACTTC. Translation: CASSIGQGTPYEQYF.

V and J are TRBV28 and TRBJ2-5; D ambiguous. The CDR3 loop spans 13 amino acids. CDR1 and CDR2 (germline): MDHEN, SYDVKM. V lost 6 bases and J lost 2, with 10 bases in between. The CDR3 spells CASRDGLQETQYF. The DNA of the CDR3 is TGTGCCAGCAGAGACGGATTACAAGAGACCCAGTACTTC.

The chain joins TRBV20-1 to TRBJ2-5; the match to TRBD2 covers 11 bases. CDR1 and CDR2 (germline): DFQATT, SNEGSKA (reference sequence). This CDR3 is 17 amino acids long. V dropped 3 bases and J dropped 3; count of bases not matched to a gene: 12. The CDR3 is CSASGPVAGGREETQYF. In nucleotides, the CDR3 is TGCAGTGCTAGTGGACCCGTAGCGGGAGGGAGGGAAGAGACCCAGTACTTC.

The CDR3 loop reads CASSSTGWRTEAFF. The DNA for the CDR3 is TGTGCCAGCAGCTCCACAGGGTGGAGAACTGAAGCTTTCTTT. The gene calls are TRBV5-5 and TRBJ1-1; the D gene is possibly TRBD1 (6 bases). The CDR3 spans 14 residues. Germline-derived CDR1 and CDR2 are SGHKS and YYEKEE (reference sequence). Trimming pared 3 bases from V and 5 bases from J, leaving 14 bases between.

J is TRBJ1-2 and V is TRBV4-2; 9 nucleotides agree with TRBD1. Germline loops: CDR1 LGHNA, CDR2 YNFKEQ. The CDR3 covers 14 residues. V shed 2 bases, J shed 3 bases, and the junction held 1 base outside the gene matches. The CDR3 DNA is TGTGCCAGCAGCCAACGACAGGGGGACTATGGCTACACCTTC. It yields the protein CASSQRQGDYGYTF.

The chain couples TRBV5-6 to TRBJ1-4; 10 bases match TRBD1. There are 18 residues in the CDR3. Trimming removed 4 bases from V and 8 bases from J; junction bases left unmatched: 17. Germline values: CDR1 SGHDT, CDR2 YYEEEE. The DNA for the CDR3 is TGTGCCAGCAGCATAACCGGGACAGGGGTCGCAGACCCAGAAAAACTGTTTTTT. This encodes CASSITGTGVADPEKLFF.

J is TRBJ2-1 and V is TRBV28; possibly TRBD2 for D (5 bases). In germline, CDR1 is MDHEN, CDR2 SYDVKM. The CDR3 is 16 amino acids. The V and J ends lost 2 bases and 0 bases respectively, with 11 bases between them. The CDR3 bases are TGTGCCAGCAGTTTAGGTGGAAGCGGCTCCTACAATGAGCAGTTCTTC. This translates into CASSLGGSGSYNEQFF. Complete variable domain (other parts from reference TRBV28 and TRBJ2-1): DVKVTQSSRYLVKRTGEKVFLECVQDMDHENMFWYRQDPGLGLRLIYFSYDVKMKEKGDIPEGYSVSREKKERFSLILESASTNQTSMYLCASSLGGSGSYNEQFFGPGTRLTVL.

This chain joins TRBV29-1 and TRBJ2-3; D call uncertain. This CDR3 is built from 12 residues. Trimming shortened V by 4 bases and J by 1 base, and 6 bases separated the two germline ends. The germline gives CDR1 SQVTM, CDR2 ANQGSEA. CDR3 amino acids: CSVVEGTDTQYF. The CDR3 DNA reads TGCAGCGTTGTTGAGGGCACAGATACGCAGTATTTT.

The chain recombines TRBV6-6 with TRBJ2-7; D is possibly TRBD1 (6 bases). This CDR3 has 13 residues. Germline assignment: CDR1 MNHNY and CDR2 SVGAGI (reference sequence). Trimming took off 7 bases at V and 5 bases at J, with 15 bases between the two ends. The CDR3 region is CASTLGQGNEQYF. In DNA form, the CDR3 reads TGTGCCAGCACCTTAGGGCAGGGGAACGAGCAGTACTTC.

The chain combines TRBV6-2 or TRBV6-3 with TRBJ2-7; 7 bases line up with TRBD2. The V gene's germline CDR1 is MNHEY and CDR2 SVGEGT. The V gene end was trimmed by 4 bases and the J gene end by 2 bases; junction bases not matched to a gene: 14. The CDR3 is made up of 17 amino acids. CDR3 amino acids: CASSLRQPSGLTYEQYF. DNA of the CDR3: TGTGCCAGCAGTTTACGACAGCCTAGCGGTTTAACCTACGAGCAGTACTTC.

This chain uses TRBV7-9 with TRBJ1-1; tentatively, D is TRBD1 (6 bases). V was clipped by 6 bases and J by 4 bases, with 15 bases between them. There are 14 residues in the CDR3. CDR1 and CDR2 from the germline V gene are SEHNR and FQNEAQ (reference sequence). The CDR3: CASSAPGAPTEAFF. The CDR3 nucleotides are TGTGCCAGCAGTGCCCCAGGGGCCCCCACTGAAGCTTTCTTT.

The chain links TRBV7-9 to TRBJ1-5; maybe TRBD1 (6 bases). V shed 5 bases and J shed 6 bases, with 14 bases lying between them. CDR1 and CDR2 (germline): SEHNR, FQNEAQ (reference sequence). This CDR3 region has 14 residues. Written as DNA, the CDR3 is TGTGCCAGCAGCGATACAGGGCTGTTTCAGCCCCAGCATTTT. Its protein is CASSDTGLFQPQHF.

This chain joins TRBV19 and TRBJ2-7; D might be TRBD1 (7 bases). CDR3 length: 12 residues. Germline values: CDR1 LNHDA, CDR2 SQIVND (reference sequence). Trimming pared 4 bases from V and 6 bases from J, leaving 10 bases between. In DNA form, the CDR3 reads TGTGCCAGTAGTACCCAGGGGGGCGAGCAGTACTTC. Encoded protein: CASSTQGGEQYF.

The chain employs TRBV30 and TRBJ2-7; D perhaps matches TRBD1 (6 bases). The ends were cut back, 5 bases at V and 7 bases at J, with 18 bases in the middle. CDR3 size: 13 residues. Germline V gene data show CDR1 as GTSNPN and CDR2 as SVGIG (reference sequence). CDR3 region: CAWGQNTVREQYF. The CDR3, as DNA: TGTGCCTGGGGACAGAACACGGTTCGGGAGCAGTACTTC. Filled out from reference TRBV30 and TRBJ2-7, the complete variable domain reads SQTIHQWPATLVQPVGSPLSLECTVEGTSNPNLYWYRQAAGRGLQLLFYSVGIGQISSEVPQNLSASRPQDRQFILSSKKLLLSDSGFYLCAWGQNTVREQYFGPGTRLTVT.

This clone showed up just a few times. The chain uses TRBV5-5 and TRBJ2-1; D is uncertain. Germline V gene lookup returns CDR1 SGHKS and CDR2 YYEKEE (reference sequence). Trimming stripped 4 bases from V and 4 bases from J, with 12 bases between. The CDR3 sequence is 14 residues long. The CDR3 region is CASSNPEQYNEQFF. CDR3 bases: TGTGCCAGCAGCAATCCCGAGCAGTACAATGAGCAGTTCTTC.

This chain joins TRBV11-2 and TRBJ1-1; maybe TRBD1 (5 bases). CDR1 SGHAT and CDR2 FQNNGV come from the germline V gene. V lost 0 bases to trimming and J lost 5 bases, with 16 bases between them. The CDR3 sequence is 16 residues long. CDR3 in amino acids: CASSLDQGGVGTEAFF. CDR3 in DNA: TGTGCCAGCAGCTTAGATCAGGGAGGAGTAGGGACTGAAGCTTTCTTT.

The chain uses TRBV5-4 and TRBJ2-3, with a tentative D call TRBD2 (7 bases). V was cut by 5 bases and J by 5 bases, with 15 bases left in between. The CDR3 is 14 residues long. The V gene's germline CDR1 is SGHNT and CDR2 YYREEE (reference sequence). The CDR3 DNA is TGTGCCAGCAGTGGAGGGGGGGCGGAAGATACGCAGTATTTT. Translated, it gives CASSGGGAEDTQYF.

The genes are TRBV3-1 (or the pseudogene TRBV3-2) and TRBJ1-1; D possibly corresponds to TRBD1 (5 bases). V was clipped by 4 bases and J by 8 bases, with 11 bases between them. The CDR3 extends over 12 amino acids. Germline V lookup: CDR1 LGHDT, CDR2 YNNKEL (reference sequence). CDR3 in DNA: TGTGCCAGCAGCCGGTCGACAGCCGAAGCTTTCTTT. Amino acids: CASSRSTAEAFF.

V gene TRBV3-1 (or the pseudogene TRBV3-2) combines with J gene TRBJ1-1; 11 positions match TRBD1. Germline V CDR1 and CDR2: LGHDT, YNNKEL (reference sequence). With V trimmed by 0 bases and J by 6 bases, 6 bases remained unmatched. CDR3 size: 16 residues. The CDR3 DNA is TGTGCCAGCAGCCAAGATATGGGACAGGGGGACTCTGAAGCTTTCTTT. It is translated as CASSQDMGQGDSEAFF.

The CDR3 region has the DNA TGTGCCAGCAGCTTCGGACAGGGGAACTACGAGCAGTACTTC. Protein sequence: CASSFGQGNYEQYF. This rearrangement joins TRBV9 to TRBJ2-7; 9 nucleotides agree with TRBD1. The V gene end was trimmed by 4 bases and the J gene end by 3 bases; junction bases not matched to a gene: 5. Germline V gene sequence: CDR1 SGDLS, CDR2 YYNGEE. The CDR3 runs to 14 residues.

The chain employs TRBV2 and TRBJ2-3, with D possibly TRBD2 on 6 matching bases. This CDR3 has 15 amino acids. With 3 bases removed from V and 2 bases from J, the gap between germline ends came to 12 bases. CDR1 SNHLY and CDR2 FYNNEI come from the germline V gene. The CDR3 loop reads CASSDVAEDTDTQYF. The CDR3 coding sequence is TGTGCCAGCAGTGACGTAGCGGAAGACACAGATACGCAGTATTTT.

The chain combines TRBV5-4 with TRBJ2-7; TRBD2 is a possible D gene (5 bases). The CDR3 is 15 residues long. Germline values: CDR1 SGHNT, CDR2 YYREEE (reference sequence). V gave up 1 base and J gave up 2 bases, with 13 bases separating them. The CDR3 here is CASSLTGIMAYEQYF. In nucleotides, the CDR3 is TGTGCCAGCAGCTTGACGGGAATTATGGCCTACGAGCAGTACTTC. Variable domain in full (rest from reference TRBV5-4 and TRBJ2-7): ETGVTQSPTHLIKTRGQQVTLRCSSQSGHNTVSWYQQALGQGPQFIFQYYREEENGRGNFPPRFSGLQFPNYSSELNVNALELDDSALYLCASSLTGIMAYEQYFGPGTRLTVT.

The chain uses TRBV27 and TRBJ2-3; D may be TRBD1 (6 bases). Trimming cost V 3 bases and J 1 base, with 8 bases left between them. This CDR3 contains 14 residues. Germline CDR1 is MNHEY and CDR2 is SMNVEV (reference sequence). This chain's CDR3 is CASSLDSGTDTQYF. The DNA of the CDR3 is TGTGCCAGCAGTTTGGACAGTGGCACAGATACGCAGTATTTT.

CDR3 nucleotide sequence: TGCGCCAGCAGGAGGGAACAGGGGGCATTGGGGACTACTGAAGCTTTCTTT. This codes for CASRREQGALGTTEAFF. V gene TRBV10-2 combines with J gene TRBJ1-1, with TRBD1 identical over 9 bases. V gave up 6 bases and J gave up 5 bases; unmatched junction bases: 16. Germline-derived CDR1 and CDR2 are WSHSY and SAAADI. The CDR3 is made up of 17 amino acids.

This chain links TRBV10-3 with TRBJ1-1, with D unclear. The CDR3 contains 15 residues. V lost 0 bases, J lost 3 bases, and 11 bases lay in between. Germline loops: CDR1 ENHRY, CDR2 SYGVKD. The CDR3 sequence is CAISESTGGYTEAFF. As DNA, the CDR3 is TGTGCCATCAGTGAGTCGACCGGAGGTTACACTGAAGCTTTCTTT.

The chain couples TRBV9 to TRBJ1-1; no reliable D call. V dropped 4 bases and J dropped 0 bases, with 10 bases sitting between them. The V gene's germline CDR1 is SGDLS and CDR2 YYNGEE. CDR3 length: 14 amino acids. The CDR3 reads CASSPHGLNTEAFF. As DNA, the CDR3 is TGTGCCAGCAGCCCCCACGGTTTGAACACTGAAGCTTTCTTT.

This chain uses TRBV10-3 with TRBJ2-3; 9 bases are shared with TRBD1. The CDR3 has 13 residues. The V gene end was trimmed by 9 bases and the J gene end by 2 bases; junction bases not matched to a gene: 3. CDR1 and CDR2 (germline): ENHRY, SYGVKD. The CDR3 region is CAMGQGITDTQYF. Written as DNA, the CDR3 is TGTGCCATGGGACAGGGTATCACAGATACGCAGTATTTT.